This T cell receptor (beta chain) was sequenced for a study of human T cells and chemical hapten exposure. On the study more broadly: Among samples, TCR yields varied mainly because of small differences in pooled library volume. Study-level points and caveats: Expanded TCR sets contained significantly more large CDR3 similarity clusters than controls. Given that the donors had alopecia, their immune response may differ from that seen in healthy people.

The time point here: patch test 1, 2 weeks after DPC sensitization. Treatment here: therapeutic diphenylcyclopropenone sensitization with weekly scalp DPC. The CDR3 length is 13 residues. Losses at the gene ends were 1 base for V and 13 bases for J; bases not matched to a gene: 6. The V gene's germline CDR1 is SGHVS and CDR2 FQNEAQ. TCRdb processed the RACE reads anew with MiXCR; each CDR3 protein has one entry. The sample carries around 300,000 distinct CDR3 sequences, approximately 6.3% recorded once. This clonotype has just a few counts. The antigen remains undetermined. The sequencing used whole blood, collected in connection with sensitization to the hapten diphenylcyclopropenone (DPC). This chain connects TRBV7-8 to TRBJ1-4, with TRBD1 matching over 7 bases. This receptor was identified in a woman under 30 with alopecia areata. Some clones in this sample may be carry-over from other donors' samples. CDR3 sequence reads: CASSLGTGNRLFF. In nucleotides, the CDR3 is TGTGCCAGCAGCTTAGGGACAGGAAACAGACTGTTTTTT. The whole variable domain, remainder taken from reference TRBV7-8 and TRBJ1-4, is GAGVSQSPRYKVAKRGQDVALRCDPISGHVSLFWYQQALGQGPEFLTYFQNEAQLDKSGLPSDRFFAERPEGSVSTLKIQRTQQEDSAVYLCASSLGTGNRLFFGSGTQLSVL.